One T cell receptor (beta chain) is described in this entry. The data were obtained in a study of shared clonotypes between healthy human individuals. In the study's own analysis: Filtering was not the same, since immunoSEQ gave junction-only sequences without quality scores. Clones were sequenced by immunoSEQ multiplex PCR, and TCRdb holds only the in-frame ones, with some missing. V and J calls and clone size are given by that table; D and trimming were obtained from the DNA. Altogether hundreds of thousands of clones are present, roughly four fifths being singletons, with the ten largest covering 12%. The CDR3 is made up of 13 amino acids. V was shortened by 4 bases and J by 6 bases, with 13 bases between the two germline ends. The germline CDR1 and CDR2 sequences are MGHRA and YSYEKL.

The rearrangement links TRBV4-1 to TRBJ2-7, with D tentatively TRBD1 (6 bases). This sequence originates from a middle-aged woman in good health. Some clones in this sample may be carry-over from other donors' samples. Sequenced material: PBMCs. This CDR3 reads CASSRGQTTEQYF. For the CDR3, the DNA is TGCGCCAGCAGCCGCGGACAGACGACCGAGCAGTACTTC.